Only a few counts were recorded for the clone carrying this TCR beta chain. The data are from a study of identical twins. V was shortened by 5 bases and J by 4 bases, with 21 bases between the two germline ends. Germline CDR1 and CDR2: GTSNPN and SVGIG (reference sequence). The CDR3 runs 16 residues. TCRdb redid the calling of the 5' RACE reads with MiXCR, one entry per CDR3 protein. The top ten clones hold over 4% of a sample with some 690,000 distinct CDR3 sequences, 21% of them seen once. This sample was shared with a second study, whose subject was T cells expressing NK-cell markers.

V is TRBV30 and J is TRBJ2-1, with D possibly matching TRBD2 (7 bases). The source material was PBMCs. The receptor's source is a woman younger than 30 in good health. The CDR3 DNA reads as TGTGCCTGGGGGGATGGAGCGGGACACATATACAATGAGCAGTTCTTC. Protein product: CAWGDGAGHIYNEQFF.